A selection of T cell receptor beta chains follows, all from one sample in a study of beta chain features in type 1 diabetes. TCRdb's copy holds only in-frame clones and misses some; the assay was immunoSEQ multiplex PCR. The repertoire includes hundreds of thousands of clones, over 11% of them detected once, and just under 0.04% sits in the top ten. Specimen: naive CD4+ T cells from blood. The receptors come from a man in his late teens or twenties with type 1 diabetes. The CDR3 runs from the conserved cysteine through the conserved F or W. The D gene is left open where the match is weak. Clone size is given for some rows only: seen once, a few or many times, or a class if the clone is expanded.

14	TRBV5-6	.	.	TRBJ2-3	TGTGCCAGCAGCCCCGATCCTAAATCAGATACGCAGTATTTT	CASSPDPKSDTQYF
15	TRBV28	.	.	TRBJ2-2	TGTGCCAGCAGTTTGAACCGGGGAAACACCGGGGAGCTGTTTTTT	CASSLNRGNTGELFF
15	TRBV11-2	.	TRBD1	TRBJ1-5	TGTGCCAGCAGCCCGACAGGGGGTAGCAATCAGCCCCAGCATTTT	CASSPTGGSNQPQHF
14	TRBV7-2	few	.	TRBJ2-1	TGTGCCAGCAGCTTAGCAAGCAGGGTCAATGAGCAGTTCTTC	CASSLASRVNEQFF
14	TRBV2	.	.	TRBJ2-3	TGTGCCAGCAGTGATCAGGGATTCGGAGATACGCAGTATTTT	CASSDQGFGDTQYF
17	TRBV14	.	TRBD1	TRBJ2-5	TGTGCCAGCAGCTCCCCGACGGGACAGGGGGAGGAAAAGACCCAGTACTTC	CASSSPTGQGEEKTQYF
14	TRBV29-1	.	.	TRBJ2-5	TGCAGCGTTGAACGTGGGAGTACTTTAGAGACCCAGTACTTC	CSVERGSTLETQYF
13	TRBV11-1	.	.	TRBJ2-1	TGTGCCAGCAGCTGGGAGCGGTACAATGAGCAGTTCTTC	CASSWERYNEQFF
16	TRBV25-1	.	.	TRBJ2-2	TGTGCCAGCAGTGACAGTCCGTGGGCGCGGACCGGGGAGCTGTTTTTT	CASSDSPWARTGELFF
14	TRBV5-4	few	TRBD1	TRBJ2-2	TGTCTTTCTTTTGACAGGGTTAACACCGGGGAGCTGTTTTTT	CLSFDRVNTGELFF
14	TRBV30	.	.	TRBJ2-6	TGTGCCTGCCAGGGAAGCTCTGGGGCCAACGTCCTGACTTTC	CACQGSSGANVLTF
15	TRBV7-9	.	.	TRBJ2-1	TGTGCCAGCAGCCCCGCCCTGGGGAATTACAATGAGCAGTTCTTC	CASSPALGNYNEQFF
14	TRBV5-1	few	.	TRBJ2-7	TGCGCCAGCAGCTCGGGACAAACAGGTTACGAGCAGTACTTC	CASSSGQTGYEQYF
19	TRBV10-1	few	TRBD2	TRBJ2-1	TGCGCCAGCACCCCGGGACTAGCGGGAAGGACCGGCTCCTACAATGAGCAGTTCTTC	CASTPGLAGRTGSYNEQFF
12	TRBV25-1	few	.	TRBJ1-2	TGTGCCAGCAGTGAATGGTTCTATGGCTACACCTTC	CASSEWFYGYTF
14	TRBV5-1	few	.	TRBJ2-1	TGCGCCAGCAGCTTGGAACAGGAATACAATGAGCAGTTCTTC	CASSLEQEYNEQFF
11	TRBV11-2	.	.	TRBJ2-3	TGTGCCAGCGGGGGATCAGATACGCAGTATTTT	CASGGSDTQYF
12	TRBV30	few	.	TRBJ1-1	TGTGCCTGGAGTCCCATGAACACTGAAGCTTTCTTT	CAWSPMNTEAFF
13	TRBV29-1	few	TRBD2	TRBJ2-7	TGCAGCGTTGTAACAACGGGAGGCCACGAGCAGTACTTC	CSVVTTGGHEQYF
16	TRBV4-1	.	TRBD2	TRBJ2-3	TGCGCCAGCAGCCACTCTAAGCGGGAGGAGCTCCATACGCAGTATTTT	CASSHSKREELHTQYF
16	TRBV6-1	few	.	TRBJ1-5	TGTGCCAGCAGTGATTGGGGGAAATCTGAGAATCAGCCCCAGCATTTT	CASSDWGKSENQPQHF
17	TRBV13	few	.	TRBJ2-2	TGTGCCAGCAGCTCCCTAAAGCGGGACACTTACACCGGGGAGCTGTTTTTT	CASSSLKRDTYTGELFF
14	TRBV5-4	few	.	TRBJ2-7	TGTGCCAGCAGCTTGGCCATCGGGGCCCAAGAGCAGTACTTC	CASSLAIGAQEQYF
13	TRBV28	.	.	TRBJ2-1	TGTGCCAGCACCCTACCCCAATACAATGAGCAGTTCTTC	CASTLPQYNEQFF
13	TRBV6-5	.	TRBD2	TRBJ2-4	TGTGCCAGCAGTTACTCCCTTGGCGGGGGGAAATACTTC	CASSYSLGGGKYF
12	TRBV6-6	few	.	TRBJ2-3	TGTGCTACCAGGGTACTAGGAGATACGCAGTATTTT	CATRVLGDTQYF
14	TRBV30	few	.	TRBJ1-3	TGTGCCTGGAGTGGCGGCGGAACCCGAAACACCATATATTTT	CAWSGGGTRNTIYF
14	TRBV2	.	TRBD2	TRBJ2-1	TGTGCCAGCAGTGAACGGGGGGTTGACAATGAGCAGTTCTTC	CASSERGVDNEQFF
14	TRBV5-6	.	.	TRBJ1-2	TGTGCCAGCAGCTTTGTCACGGTTTCATATGGCTACACCTTC	CASSFVTVSYGYTF
13	TRBV30	few	.	TRBJ1-3	TGTGCCTGGAGTAGAGGAGTAGGAAACACCATATATTTT	CAWSRGVGNTIYF
12	TRBV7-2	.	.	TRBJ2-1	TGTGCCAGCAGCAAACTAGCAGGCGAGCAGTTCTTC	CASSKLAGEQFF